This paragraph reports one T cell receptor (beta chain). No antigen is known for it. This entry comes from a study of CD8 T cells in ankylosing spondylitis. MiXCR, applied by TCRdb to the 5' RACE reads, yields one record per CDR3 protein. Of over 700,000 distinct CDR3 sequences in the sample, roughly 19% are singletons; the top ten hold 15% to 20%. The length of the CDR3 is 18 residues. Study conclusions and caveats: Characteristic of ankylosing spondylitis blood, it appeared, was a TCR beta motif comprising several highly homologous variants.

V is TRBV21-1 and J is TRBJ2-1; the table's D call of TRBD1 was not tested on the DNA. TRBV21-1 represents a pseudogene. The sequence came from a male donor with ankylosing spondylitis. Sample: blood, either unsorted or a sorted T cell fraction (not recorded which). This chain's CDR3 is CASTRHHRPTGSYNEQFF. The CDR3 region has the DNA TGTGCCAGCACGAGGCACCACAGGCCTACGGGCTCCTACAATGAGCAGTTCTTC.